This TCR beta chain was profiled in a study of OX40 agonist ivuxolimab in advanced cancers. Study results and limitations: Partial responders dosed at 0.1-3.0 mg/kg displayed clonal expansion ranking among the lowest.

The CDR3 has 14 residues. Worth noting for this clone: Antigen unknown.

TCRdb's table, derived via immunoSEQ multiplex PCR, lists solely in-frame clones and lacks some. The table lists 65,000 to 100,000 clones, less than 95% of them singletons. The rearrangement joins TRBV21-1 to TRBJ2-2; the table assigns TRBD2, which was not confirmed against the DNA. TRBV21-1 is labeled a pseudogene. This receptor was taken from an adult with an advanced solid tumor such as melanoma, head and neck, liver or kidney cancer. The input for sequencing was CD4+ or CD8+ T cells sorted from blood, taken in a trial of the OX40 agonist ivuxolimab. CDR3 loop: CASLTSRYTGELFF. In DNA, the CDR3 is TGTGCCAGCTTGACTAGCAGGTACACCGGGGAGCTGTTTTTT.